The 24 T cell receptor beta chains in this list originate from one sample, sequenced in a study of a mutant IDH1 vaccine in newly diagnosed glioma. Time point in this sample: baseline, week 1 (first vaccination visit). Stated treatment: pre-vaccination baseline after standard-of-care therapy. TCRdb's table, derived via immunoSEQ multiplex PCR, lists solely in-frame clones and lacks some. The table has 50,000 to 65,000 clones, more than 60% seen once. Sequenced here: PBMCs, sampled from a glioma patient treated with radiotherapy, temozolomide or both. The receptors shown here come from a woman aged 40 to 50 with glioma.

This clone was seen only a few times. This sequence joins TRBV2 and TRBJ1-2; 8 positions agree with TRBD1. The germline CDR1 and CDR2 sequences are SNHLY and FYNNEI. The CDR3 is made up of 14 amino acids. V lost 4 bases and J lost 5; bases outside the gene matches: 6. The CDR3 loop is CASSAQGAQYGYTF. Written as DNA, the CDR3 is TGTGCCAGCAGTGCTCAGGGGGCGCAATATGGCTACACCTTC.

This clone has just one count. The rearrangement links TRBV7-2 to TRBJ2-3; TRBD1 might be the D (6 bases). The CDR3 sequence is 15 residues long. Trimming removed 0 bases from V and 0 bases from J, with 7 bases in between. In germline, CDR1 is SGHTA, CDR2 FQGNSA. The DNA of the CDR3 is TGTGCCAGCAGCTTAGCGGGGGCTAGCACAGATACGCAGTATTTT. Encoded protein: CASSLAGASTDTQYF.

The chain couples TRBV5-1 to TRBJ1-1; D unclear. The length of the CDR3 is 15 residues. Germline CDR1 reads SGHRS; CDR2 reads YFSETQ. Trimming took off 0 bases at V and 0 bases at J, with 9 bases between the two ends. This CDR3 reads CASSLARGLNTEAFF. In DNA, the CDR3 is TGCGCCAGCAGCTTGGCCCGAGGGTTGAACACTGAAGCTTTCTTT. Full variable domain (remainder filled in from reference TRBV5-1 and TRBJ1-1): KAGVTQTPRYLIKTRGQQVTLSCSPISGHRSVSWYQQTPGQGLQFLFEYFSETQRNKGNFPGRFSGRQFSNSRSEMNVSTLELGDSALYLCASSLARGLNTEAFFGQGTRLTVV.

The chain links TRBV15 to TRBJ1-3; D not certain. The CDR3 has 15 residues. Germline loops: CDR1 LNHNV, CDR2 YYDKDF (reference sequence). Trimming pared 0 bases from V and 3 bases from J, leaving 9 bases between. Here the CDR3 DNA reads TGTGCCACCAGCAGAGAGGCAGGCTTTGGAAACACCATATATTTT. As protein: CATSREAGFGNTIYF. The full variable domain, with the rest looked up from reference TRBV15 and TRBJ1-3, is DAMVIQNPRYQVTQFGKPVTLSCSQTLNHNVMYWYQQKSSQAPKLLFHYYDKDFNNEADTPDNFQSRRPNTSFCFLDIRSPGLGDTAMYLCATSREAGFGNTIYFGEGSWLTVV.

This chain links TRBV13 with TRBJ1-1; D remains ambiguous. Per the germline V gene, CDR1 is PRHDT and CDR2 is FYEKMQ (reference sequence). Trimming shortened V by 6 bases and J by 5 bases, and 10 bases separated the two germline ends. The CDR3 contains 12 residues. CDR3 nucleotide sequence: TGTGCCAGCAGTAGGAAGGTGACTGAAGCTTTCTTT. As protein: CASSRKVTEAFF.

The genes are TRBV27 and TRBJ1-1; perhaps TRBD1 as D (5 bases). The length of the CDR3 is 13 residues. V was shortened by 3 bases and J by 4 bases, with 9 bases between the two germline ends. Per germline, CDR1 MNHEY and CDR2 SMNVEV (reference sequence). The chain's CDR3 is CASSFRGGTEAFF. DNA of the CDR3: TGTGCCAGCAGTTTTCGGGGGGGCACTGAAGCTTTCTTT.

The chain carries TRBV7-6 and TRBJ2-5; no reliable D call. The CDR3 has 12 residues. Trimming shortened V by 5 bases and J by 2 bases, and 6 bases separated the two germline ends. Germline-derived CDR1 and CDR2 are SGHVS and FNYEAQ. DNA of the CDR3: TGTGCCAGCAGCCCGGTTCAAGAGACCCAGTACTTC. Its translation is CASSPVQETQYF.

The table lists this clone with a count of one. This sequence joins TRBV7-2 and TRBJ1-5; TRBD1 matches 7 bases. Per the germline V gene, CDR1 is SGHTA and CDR2 is FQGNSA. Trimming removed 5 bases from V and 6 bases from J; junction bases left unmatched: 10. The CDR3 sequence is 15 residues long. This CDR3 reads CASSLDKGASQPQHF. The DNA of the CDR3 is TGTGCCAGCAGCCTGGATAAGGGGGCGAGTCAGCCCCAGCATTTT.

The chain recombines TRBV4-3 with TRBJ1-2; D is possibly TRBD1 (5 bases). The CDR3 extends over 15 amino acids. Germline V gives CDR1 LGHNA, CDR2 YSLEER. The V end lost 1 base, the J end lost 5 bases, and 14 bases lay between the germline ends. CDR3 protein: CASSQGSGGAYGYTF. CDR3 nucleotides: TGCGCCAGCAGCCAAGGGAGTGGAGGGGCGTATGGCTACACCTTC.

The chain is built from TRBV5-1 and TRBJ2-3, with D tentatively TRBD1 (5 bases). CDR3 length equals 16 residues. Trimming left V 0 bases short and J 5 bases short, with 16 bases between. The germline CDR1 and CDR2 sequences are SGHRS and YFSETQ. The CDR3 nucleotides read TGCGCCAGCAGCTTGGGTGGGGCCGGTCCGGGAGATACGCAGTATTTT. Its translation: CASSLGGAGPGDTQYF.

There are a few counts of this clone. The rearrangement links TRBV7-2 to TRBJ1-6, with D hard to call. The CDR3 consists of 12 residues. V was trimmed by 1 base and J by 14 bases, leaving 9 bases between them. Per the germline V gene, CDR1 is SGHTA and CDR2 is FQGNSA. CDR3 in amino acids: CASSLDVAALHF. CDR3 DNA sequence: TGTGCCAGCAGCTTAGACGTCGCAGCCCTCCACTTT.

The genes are TRBV4-1 and TRBJ1-1; D is possibly TRBD1 (5 bases). This CDR3 spans 16 amino acids. The germline V gene has CDR1 MGHRA and CDR2 YSYEKL. V was clipped by 0 bases and J by 0 bases, with 11 bases between them. CDR3 nucleotide sequence: TGCGCCAGCAGCCAAGATAACCGACAGTTGAACACTGAAGCTTTCTTT. This encodes CASSQDNRQLNTEAFF.

The genes are TRBV6-5 and TRBJ1-1; TRBD1 is a possible D gene (5 bases). Trimming removed 6 bases from V and 1 base from J, with 15 bases in between. This CDR3 is built from 15 residues. CDR1 and CDR2 (germline): MNHEY, SVGAGI. The CDR3 protein is CASSPWGGRNTEAFF. CDR3 nucleotides: TGTGCCAGCAGCCCTTGGGGGGGACGGAACACTGAAGCTTTCTTT.

The chain couples TRBV29-1 to TRBJ2-7; 8 positions match TRBD1. In germline, CDR1 is SQVTM, CDR2 ANQGSEA. The junction had 12 bases not matched to a gene; V was cut back by 6 bases and J by 5 bases. This CDR3 comprises 14 residues. CDR3 region: CSVVDRGSVDEQYF. CDR3 nucleotide sequence: TGCAGCGTAGTCGACAGGGGCTCAGTGGACGAGCAGTACTTC.

V gene TRBV5-6 combines with J gene TRBJ1-1; 7 nucleotides agree with TRBD1. Germline trimming cut 6 bases from V and 1 base from J; bases unmatched to any gene: 6. CDR3 size: 14 residues. CDR1 and CDR2 from the germline V gene are SGHDT and YYEEEE. Written as DNA, the CDR3 is TGTGCCAGCAACCCACAGGGGTGGAACACTGAAGCTTTCTTT. Translation gives CASNPQGWNTEAFF.

The chain links TRBV5-6 to TRBJ2-1; 13 nucleotides line up with TRBD2. CDR3 length: 16 amino acids. J gave up 6 bases and V 0 bases, and 3 bases lay outside the gene matches. CDR1 is SGHDT, CDR2 YYEEEE, per germline. The CDR3 here is CASSLVGLAGINEQFF. The DNA for the CDR3 is TGTGCCAGCAGCTTGGTGGGACTAGCGGGGATCAATGAGCAGTTCTTC.

This clone was seen a single time. This chain links TRBV7-2 with TRBJ2-3, with D possibly called TRBD1 or TRBD2 (5 bases each). The CDR3 extends over 18 amino acids. The germline V gene has CDR1 SGHTA and CDR2 FQGNSA. Deletions cut 5 bases from V and 3 bases from J, with 24 bases between. The CDR3 region has the DNA TGTGCCAGCAGCCCTCAGTTCGGGGCTACTAGGGCGACAGATACGCAGTATTTT. The encoded protein is CASSPQFGATRATDTQYF.

This clone was detected only once. V gene TRBV7-6 combines with J gene TRBJ1-4; tentatively, D is TRBD1 (6 bases). Germline-derived CDR1 and CDR2 are SGHVS and FNYEAQ. Trimming stripped 1 base from V and 8 bases from J, with 26 bases between. The CDR3 is 19 residues long. DNA for the CDR3: TGTGCCAGCAGCTTAGAGGAATCGTACAGGGCTTTAGGGGGGGAAAAACTGTTTTTT. Protein: CASSLEESYRALGGEKLFF.

This clone has just one count. The rearrangement uses TRBV5-1 and TRBJ2-7; 8 nucleotides line up with TRBD2. V was clipped by 6 bases and J by 1 base; unmatched bases: 9. Germline loops: CDR1 SGHRS, CDR2 YFSETQ. This CDR3 contains 15 residues. The CDR3: CASKEGVAGSYEQYF. The CDR3 DNA follows: TGCGCCAGCAAAGAGGGGGTAGCGGGGTCCTACGAGCAGTACTTC.

This chain joins TRBV12-5 and TRBJ2-3; no clear D. V shed 2 bases and J shed 0 bases, with 9 bases lying between them. The V gene's germline CDR1 is LGHNT and CDR2 FRNRAP. CDR3 size: 15 residues. The CDR3 sequence: CASGLSRSSTDTQYF. CDR3 nucleotide sequence: TGTGCTAGTGGTTTGAGTAGGAGTAGCACAGATACGCAGTATTTT.

V and J are TRBV5-1 and TRBJ1-1, with TRBD1 identical over 7 bases. The CDR3 is 14 residues long. Trimming cost V 2 bases and J 8 bases; bases outside gene matches: 9. CDR1 and CDR2 from the germline V gene are SGHRS and YFSETQ. CDR3 bases: TGCGCCAGCAGCTTCCAGGGGGGAGAGGGGGAAGCTTTCTTT. It specifies CASSFQGGEGEAFF. Full variable domain (rest looked up from reference TRBV5-1 and TRBJ1-1): KAGVTQTPRYLIKTRGQQVTLSCSPISGHRSVSWYQQTPGQGLQFLFEYFSETQRNKGNFPGRFSGRQFSNSRSEMNVSTLELGDSALYLCASSFQGGEGEAFFGQGTRLTVV.

The chain recombines TRBV5-1 with TRBJ2-5, with 7 positions matching TRBD2. V gave up 7 bases and J gave up 4 bases; unmatched junction bases: 13. In germline, CDR1 is SGHRS, CDR2 YFSETQ. The CDR3 consists of 15 residues. CDR3 nucleotides: TGCGCCAGCTCCCCAGTGGGGGGGGGAGGAGAGACCCAGTACTTC. Its protein product is CASSPVGGGGETQYF. The complete variable domain, with remaining parts taken from reference TRBV5-1 and TRBJ2-5, reads KAGVTQTPRYLIKTRGQQVTLSCSPISGHRSVSWYQQTPGQGLQFLFEYFSETQRNKGNFPGRFSGRQFSNSRSEMNVSTLELGDSALYLCASSPVGGGGETQYFGPGTRLLVL.

J is TRBJ2-1 and V is TRBV10-3; 7 nucleotides line up with TRBD2. The CDR3 runs to 16 residues. Losses at the gene ends were 0 bases for V and 3 bases for J; bases not matched to a gene: 5. Germline lookup yields CDR1 ENHRY and CDR2 SYGVKD. This CDR3 is CAISESMAGDYNEQFF. The CDR3 nucleotides are TGTGCCATCAGTGAGTCTATGGCGGGGGACTACAATGAGCAGTTCTTC.

The rearrangement joins TRBV27 to TRBJ1-2; perhaps TRBD1 as D (5 bases). Germline CDR1 and CDR2: MNHEY and SMNVEV (reference sequence). The CDR3 sequence is 13 residues long. V dropped 2 bases and J dropped 5 bases, with 9 bases sitting between them. In nucleotides, the CDR3 is TGTGCCAGCAGTTTAGGGGCAGGGTATGGCTACACCTTC. This translates into CASSLGAGYGYTF.